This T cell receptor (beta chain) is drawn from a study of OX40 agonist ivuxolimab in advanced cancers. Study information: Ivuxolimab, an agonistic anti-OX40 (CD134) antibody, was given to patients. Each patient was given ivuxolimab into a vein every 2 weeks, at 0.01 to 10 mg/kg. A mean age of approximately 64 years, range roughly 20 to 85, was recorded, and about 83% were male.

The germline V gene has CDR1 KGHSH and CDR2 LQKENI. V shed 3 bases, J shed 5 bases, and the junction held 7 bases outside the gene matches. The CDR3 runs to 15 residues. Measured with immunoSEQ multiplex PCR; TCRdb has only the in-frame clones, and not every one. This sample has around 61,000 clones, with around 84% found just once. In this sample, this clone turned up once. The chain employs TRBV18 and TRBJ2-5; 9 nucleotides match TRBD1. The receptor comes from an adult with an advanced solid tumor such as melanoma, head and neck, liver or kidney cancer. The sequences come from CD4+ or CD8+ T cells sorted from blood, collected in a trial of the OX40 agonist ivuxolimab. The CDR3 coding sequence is TGTGCCAGCTCACCCGGGACAGGGAATTGGGAGACCCAGTACTTC. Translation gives CASSPGTGNWETQYF.